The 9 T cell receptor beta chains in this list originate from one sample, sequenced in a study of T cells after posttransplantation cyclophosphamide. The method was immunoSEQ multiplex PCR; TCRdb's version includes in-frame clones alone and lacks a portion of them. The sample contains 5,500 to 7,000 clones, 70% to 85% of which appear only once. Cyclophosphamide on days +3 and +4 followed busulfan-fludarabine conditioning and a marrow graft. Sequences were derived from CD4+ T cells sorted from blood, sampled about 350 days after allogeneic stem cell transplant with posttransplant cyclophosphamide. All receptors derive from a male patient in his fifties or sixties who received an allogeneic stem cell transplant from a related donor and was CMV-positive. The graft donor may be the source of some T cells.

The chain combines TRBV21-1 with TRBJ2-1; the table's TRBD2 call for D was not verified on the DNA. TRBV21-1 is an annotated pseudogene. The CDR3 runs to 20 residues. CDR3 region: CASSKSSGLAGVSSYNEQFF. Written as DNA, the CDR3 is TGTGCCAGCAGCAAGAGTTCGGGACTAGCGGGGGTTAGCTCCTACAATGAGCAGTTCTTC.

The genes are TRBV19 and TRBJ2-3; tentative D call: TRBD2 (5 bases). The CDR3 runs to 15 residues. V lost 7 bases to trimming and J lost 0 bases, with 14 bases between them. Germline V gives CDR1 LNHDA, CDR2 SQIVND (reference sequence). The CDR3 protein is CASMARGASTDTQYF. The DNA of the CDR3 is TGTGCCAGTATGGCTCGGGGAGCTAGCACAGATACGCAGTATTTT. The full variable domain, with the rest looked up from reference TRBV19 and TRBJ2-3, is DGGITQSPKYLFRKEGQNVTLSCEQNLNHDAMYWYRQDPGQGLRLIYYSQIVNDFQKGDIAEGYSVSREKKESFPLTVTSAQKNPTAFYLCASMARGASTDTQYFGPGTRLTVL.

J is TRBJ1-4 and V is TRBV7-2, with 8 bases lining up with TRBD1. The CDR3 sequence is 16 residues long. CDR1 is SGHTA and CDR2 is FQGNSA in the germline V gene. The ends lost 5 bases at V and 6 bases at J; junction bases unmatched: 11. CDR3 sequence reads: CASSADRGADYEKLFF. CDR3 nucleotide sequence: TGTGCCAGCAGCGCTGACAGGGGCGCGGATTATGAAAAACTGTTTTTT.

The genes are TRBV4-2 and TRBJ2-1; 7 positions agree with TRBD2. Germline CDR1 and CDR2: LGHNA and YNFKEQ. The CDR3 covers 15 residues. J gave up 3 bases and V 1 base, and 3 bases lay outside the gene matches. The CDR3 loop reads CASSQGTSRYNEQFF. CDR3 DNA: TGTGCCAGCAGCCAAGGGACTAGTCGCTACAATGAGCAGTTCTTC.

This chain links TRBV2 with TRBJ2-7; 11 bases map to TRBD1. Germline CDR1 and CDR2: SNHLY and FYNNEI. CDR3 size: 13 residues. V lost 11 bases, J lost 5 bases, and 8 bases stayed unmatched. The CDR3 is CAGSGTGGHEQYF. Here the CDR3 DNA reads TGTGCCGGCTCCGGGACAGGGGGGCACGAGCAGTACTTC.

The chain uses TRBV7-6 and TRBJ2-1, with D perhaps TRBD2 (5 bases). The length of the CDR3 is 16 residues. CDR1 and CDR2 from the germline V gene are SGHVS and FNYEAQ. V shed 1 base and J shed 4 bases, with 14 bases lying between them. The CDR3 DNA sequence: TGTGCCAGCAGCTTAGGGAGGACCTCCCCGTACAATGAGCAGTTCTTC. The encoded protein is CASSLGRTSPYNEQFF.

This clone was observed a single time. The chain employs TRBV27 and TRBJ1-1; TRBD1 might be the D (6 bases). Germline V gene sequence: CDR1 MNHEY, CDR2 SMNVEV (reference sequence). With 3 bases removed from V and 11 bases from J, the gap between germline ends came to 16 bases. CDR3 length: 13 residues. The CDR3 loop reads CASSLGQGRVAFF. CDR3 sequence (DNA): TGTGCCAGCAGTTTGGGGCAGGGGAGGGTGGCTTTCTTT.

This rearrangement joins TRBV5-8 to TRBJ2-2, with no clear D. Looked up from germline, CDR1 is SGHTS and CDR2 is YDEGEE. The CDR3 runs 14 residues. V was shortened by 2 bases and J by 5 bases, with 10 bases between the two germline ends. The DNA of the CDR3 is TGTGCCAGCAGCTTCGCCAGAATAACCGGGGAGCTGTTTTTT. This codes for CASSFARITGELFF.

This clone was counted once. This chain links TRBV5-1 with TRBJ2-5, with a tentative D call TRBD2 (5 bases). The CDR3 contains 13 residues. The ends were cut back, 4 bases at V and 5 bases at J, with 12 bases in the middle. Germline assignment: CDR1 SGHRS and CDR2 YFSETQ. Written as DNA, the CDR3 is TGCGCCAGCAGCCTCGGGGAAGGTGAGACCCAGTACTTC. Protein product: CASSLGEGETQYF.